This TCR beta chain derives from a study of monozygotic twins with inflammatory bowel disease. The CDR3 consists of 13 residues. The germline V gene has CDR1 MDHEN and CDR2 SYDVKM. No DNA is given; TCRdb re-called the 5' RACE reads and lists each CDR3 protein once. In total, the table holds fewer than 550,000 distinct CDR3 sequences. Sequenced sample: blood. The chain has TRBV28 and TRBJ2-7; the D gene TCRdb calls, TRBD1, cannot be checked with no DNA. The TCR was taken from a human donor with ulcerative colitis or Crohn's disease, or a healthy co-twin of an affected twin (not recorded which). This CDR3 is CASSSPFPYEQYF.